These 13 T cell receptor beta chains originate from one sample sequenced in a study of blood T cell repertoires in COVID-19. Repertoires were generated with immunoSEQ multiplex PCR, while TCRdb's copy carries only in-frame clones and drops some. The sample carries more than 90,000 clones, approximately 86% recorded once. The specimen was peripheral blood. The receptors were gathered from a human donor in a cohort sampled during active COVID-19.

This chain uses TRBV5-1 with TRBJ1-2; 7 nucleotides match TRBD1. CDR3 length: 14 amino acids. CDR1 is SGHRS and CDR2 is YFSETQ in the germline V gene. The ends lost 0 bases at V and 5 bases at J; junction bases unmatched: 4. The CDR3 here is CASSLDGRGYGYTF. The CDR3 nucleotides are TGCGCCAGCAGCTTGGATGGCAGGGGGTATGGCTACACCTTC. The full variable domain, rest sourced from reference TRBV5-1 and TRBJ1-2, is KAGVTQTPRYLIKTRGQQVTLSCSPISGHRSVSWYQQTPGQGLQFLFEYFSETQRNKGNFPGRFSGRQFSNSRSEMNVSTLELGDSALYLCASSLDGRGYGYTFGSGTRLTVV.

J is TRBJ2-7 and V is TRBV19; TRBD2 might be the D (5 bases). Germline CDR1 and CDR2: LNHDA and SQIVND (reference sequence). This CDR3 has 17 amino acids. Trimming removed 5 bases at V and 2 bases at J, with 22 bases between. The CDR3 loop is CASSPPDLTRPTYEQYF. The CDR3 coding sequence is TGTGCCAGTAGTCCTCCTGACCTTACTAGACCGACCTACGAGCAGTACTTC. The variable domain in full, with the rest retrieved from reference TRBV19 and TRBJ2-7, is DGGITQSPKYLFRKEGQNVTLSCEQNLNHDAMYWYRQDPGQGLRLIYYSQIVNDFQKGDIAEGYSVSREKKESFPLTVTSAQKNPTAFYLCASSPPDLTRPTYEQYFGPGTRLTVT.

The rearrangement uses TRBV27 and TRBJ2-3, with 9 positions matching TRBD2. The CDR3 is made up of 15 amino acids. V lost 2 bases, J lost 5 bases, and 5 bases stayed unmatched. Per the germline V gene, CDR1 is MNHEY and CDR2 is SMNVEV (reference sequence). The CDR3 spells CASSLRASGVDTQYF. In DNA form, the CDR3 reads TGTGCCAGCAGTTTACGCGCTAGCGGGGTAGATACGCAGTATTTT.

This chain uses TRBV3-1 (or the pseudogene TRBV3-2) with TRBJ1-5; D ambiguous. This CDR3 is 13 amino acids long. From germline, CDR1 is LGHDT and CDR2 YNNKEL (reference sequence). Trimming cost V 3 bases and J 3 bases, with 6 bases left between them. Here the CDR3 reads CASSQGLNQPQHF. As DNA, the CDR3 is TGTGCCAGCAGCCAGGGCCTCAATCAGCCCCAGCATTTT.

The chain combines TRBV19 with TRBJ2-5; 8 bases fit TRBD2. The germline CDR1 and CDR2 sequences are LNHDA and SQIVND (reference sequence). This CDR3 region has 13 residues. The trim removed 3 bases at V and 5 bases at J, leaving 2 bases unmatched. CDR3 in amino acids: CASSIGRVETQYF. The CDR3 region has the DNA TGTGCCAGTAGTATCGGGAGGGTGGAGACCCAGTACTTC.

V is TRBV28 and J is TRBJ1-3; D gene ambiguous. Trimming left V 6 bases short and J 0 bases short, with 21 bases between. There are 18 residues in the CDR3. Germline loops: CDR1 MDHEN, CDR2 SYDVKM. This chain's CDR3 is CASSTAAGMATSGNTIYF. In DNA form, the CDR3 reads TGTGCCAGCAGCACTGCTGCGGGGATGGCGACCTCTGGAAACACCATATATTTT.

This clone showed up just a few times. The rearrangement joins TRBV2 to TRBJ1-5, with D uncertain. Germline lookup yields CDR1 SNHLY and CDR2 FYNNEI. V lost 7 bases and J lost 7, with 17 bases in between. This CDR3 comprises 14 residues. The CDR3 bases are TGTGCCAGCAATCCCCTCTCCGGGAGCCAGCCCCAGCATTTT. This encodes CASNPLSGSQPQHF.

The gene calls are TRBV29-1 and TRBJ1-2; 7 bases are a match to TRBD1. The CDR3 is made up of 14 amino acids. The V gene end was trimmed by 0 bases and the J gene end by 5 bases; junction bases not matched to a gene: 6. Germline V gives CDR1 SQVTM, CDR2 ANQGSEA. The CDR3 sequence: CSVEEIGGVYGYTF. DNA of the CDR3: TGCAGCGTTGAAGAAATAGGGGGCGTTTATGGCTACACCTTC. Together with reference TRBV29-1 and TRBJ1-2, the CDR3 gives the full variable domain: SAVISQKPSRDICQRGTSLTIQCQVDSQVTMMFWYRQQPGQSLTLIATANQGSEATYESGFVIDKFPISRPNLTFSTLTVSNMSPEDSSIYLCSVEEIGGVYGYTFGSGTRLTVV.

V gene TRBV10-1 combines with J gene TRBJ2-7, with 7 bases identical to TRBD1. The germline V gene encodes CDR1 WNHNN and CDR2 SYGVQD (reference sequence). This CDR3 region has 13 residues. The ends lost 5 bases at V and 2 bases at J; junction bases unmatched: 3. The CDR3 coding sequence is TGCGCCAGCAGTCGGGACAGTACCTACGAGCAGTACTTC. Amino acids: CASSRDSTYEQYF.

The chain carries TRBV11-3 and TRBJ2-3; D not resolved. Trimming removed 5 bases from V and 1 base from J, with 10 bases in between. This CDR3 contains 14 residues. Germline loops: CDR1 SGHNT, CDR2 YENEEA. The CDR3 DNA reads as TGTGCCAGCAGCCGTACTTCGGGCACAGATACGCAGTATTTT. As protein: CASSRTSGTDTQYF. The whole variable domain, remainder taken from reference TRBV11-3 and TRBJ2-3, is EAGVVQSPRYKIIEKKQPVAFWCNPISGHNTLYWYLQNLGQGPELLIRYENEEAVDDSQLPKDRFSAERLKGVDSTLKIQPAELGDSAVYLCASSRTSGTDTQYFGPGTRLTVL.

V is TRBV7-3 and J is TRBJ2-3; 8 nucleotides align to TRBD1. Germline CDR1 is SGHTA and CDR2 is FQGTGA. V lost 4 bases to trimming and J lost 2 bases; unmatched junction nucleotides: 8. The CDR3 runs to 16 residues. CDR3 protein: CASSSHRQGPTDTQYF. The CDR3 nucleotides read TGTGCCAGCAGCTCGCATCGACAGGGGCCCACAGATACGCAGTATTTT.

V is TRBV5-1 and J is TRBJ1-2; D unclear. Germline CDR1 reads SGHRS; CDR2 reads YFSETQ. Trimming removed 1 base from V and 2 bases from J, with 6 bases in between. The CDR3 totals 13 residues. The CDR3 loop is CASSLNSNYGYTF. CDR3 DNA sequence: TGCGCCAGCAGCTTGAACAGCAACTATGGCTACACCTTC.

This CDR3 reads CASSTSGTLSQYF. CDR3 nucleotide sequence: TGTGCCAGCAGTACATCCGGGACTCTTAGCCAGTACTTC. The V and J genes are TRBV11-2 and TRBJ2-7, with D maybe TRBD2 (6 bases). CDR1 and CDR2 from the germline V gene are SGHAT and FQNNGV. V lost 6 bases and J lost 10, with 19 bases in between. The CDR3 is 13 amino acids.